The T cell receptor beta chain described here comes from a study of blood T cell repertoires in COVID-19. Study overall: Samples taken during acute and convalescent COVID-19 were collected in the United States, Italy and Spain. PBMCs, B-cell-depleted T cells, or T cells provided the cDNA or gDNA that made up the material.

This clone has just one count. Original methodology: For nucleated cells, counts were estimated from reference gene primer amplification. The repertoire was sequenced with immunoSEQ multiplex PCR; TCRdb's copy has only in-frame clones and lacks some. That table gives V, J and clone size, and the DNA gave D and trimming. The repertoire holds tens of thousands of clones, with approximately 80% as singletons. Germline V gene data show CDR1 as SGHAT and CDR2 as FQNNGV. Trimming took 3 bases from V and 4 from J, leaving 13 bases between them. The CDR3 contains 14 residues. The TCR comes from a man older than 75 with acute or convalescent COVID-19. Sequencing was carried out using peripheral blood. This chain links TRBV11-2 with TRBJ2-7; a weak D match, TRBD2 (5 bases). CDR3 nucleotide sequence: TGTGCCAGCAGCTTCCAACCGGGAACATACGAGCAGTACTTC. Translation gives CASSFQPGTYEQYF. The whole variable domain, remainder taken from reference TRBV11-2 and TRBJ2-7, is EAGVAQSPRYKIIEKRQSVAFWCNPISGHATLYWYQQILGQGPKLLIQFQNNGVVDDSQLPKDRFSAERLKGVDSTLKIQPAKLEDSAVYLCASSFQPGTYEQYFGPGTRLTVT.